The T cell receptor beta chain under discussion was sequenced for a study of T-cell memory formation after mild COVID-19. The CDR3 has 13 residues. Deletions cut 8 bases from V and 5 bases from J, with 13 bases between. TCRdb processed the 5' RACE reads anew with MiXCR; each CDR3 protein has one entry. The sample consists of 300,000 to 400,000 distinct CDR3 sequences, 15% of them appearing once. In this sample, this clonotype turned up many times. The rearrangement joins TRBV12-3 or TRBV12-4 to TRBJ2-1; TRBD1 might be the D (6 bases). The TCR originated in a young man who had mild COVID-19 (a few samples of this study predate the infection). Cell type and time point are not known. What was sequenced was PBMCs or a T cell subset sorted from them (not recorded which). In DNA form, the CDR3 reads TGTGCCAGCCGCCCGGCAGGGGACAATGAGCAGTTCTTC. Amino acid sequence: CASRPAGDNEQFF.